The rows below give T cell receptor beta chains drawn from one sample of a study of CD8 T cells in acute hepatitis C reinfection. The data were produced by immunoSEQ multiplex PCR, yet TCRdb's version contains in-frame clones alone and is incomplete. The data show over 30,000 clones, approximately 85% seen once. The sequencing sample was made of naive CD8+ T cells from PBMCs. Source of these receptors: a woman aged 18 to 35 who spontaneously cleared hepatitis C infection. The CDR3 runs from the conserved cysteine through the conserved F or W. D genes are given only for firm matches. For some rows the clone size is stated as once, few or many, or as a class when expanded; others skip it.

v_call: TRBV19; j_call: TRBJ2-1; clone_size: .; d_call: .; cdr3_nt: TGTGCCAGTAGTATTGAGGGAAATGAGCAGTTCTTC; cdr3_aa: CASSIEGNEQFF
v_call: TRBV19; j_call: TRBJ2-7; clone_size: .; d_call: .; cdr3_nt: TGTGCCAGTTCCGAGGAGCCCAGCTCCTACGAGCAGTACTTC; cdr3_aa: CASSEEPSSYEQYF
v_call: TRBV7-9; j_call: TRBJ1-5; clone_size: .; d_call: TRBD1; cdr3_nt: TGTGCCAGCAGCGGAGCGGGACAGGGGGTTCAGCCCCAGCATTTT; cdr3_aa: CASSGAGQGVQPQHF
v_call: TRBV27; j_call: TRBJ2-1; clone_size: once; d_call: TRBD2; cdr3_nt: TGTGCCAGCAGTCCCGGGACTAGCGGGAGAGGTGAGCAGTTCTTC; cdr3_aa: CASSPGTSGRGEQFF
v_call: TRBV9; j_call: TRBJ2-7; clone_size: .; d_call: .; cdr3_nt: TGTGCCAGCAGCGTAGGGAACTCCTACGAGCAGTACTTC; cdr3_aa: CASSVGNSYEQYF
v_call: TRBV27; j_call: TRBJ2-2; clone_size: .; d_call: TRBD2; cdr3_nt: TGTGCCAGCAGTTTTAGCGGGAGGGAGCTGTTTTTT; cdr3_aa: CASSFSGRELFF
v_call: TRBV10-3; j_call: TRBJ2-1; clone_size: .; d_call: .; cdr3_nt: TGTGCCATCAGTGAGAGTCGGGGACCCGACAATGAGCAGTTCTTC; cdr3_aa: CAISESRGPDNEQFF
v_call: TRBV27; j_call: TRBJ1-2; clone_size: .; d_call: .; cdr3_nt: TGTGCCAGCAGTTTATCGGGGCTGGGAATTGGCTACACCTTC; cdr3_aa: CASSLSGLGIGYTF
v_call: TRBV27; j_call: TRBJ2-7; clone_size: .; d_call: .; cdr3_nt: TGTGCCAGCAGTTTATACCCCGGAGGGGGCAAGTCCTACGAGCAGTACTTC; cdr3_aa: CASSLYPGGGKSYEQYF
v_call: TRBV4-1; j_call: TRBJ2-1; clone_size: .; d_call: .; cdr3_nt: TGCGCCAGCAGCCAAGTCGGGGCTAGCGTCGCCTACAATGAGCAGTTCTTC; cdr3_aa: CASSQVGASVAYNEQFF
v_call: TRBV6-5; j_call: TRBJ2-7; clone_size: .; d_call: .; cdr3_nt: TGTGCCAGCAGTTACTCTAGAATGACGGGAGAGCAGTACTTC; cdr3_aa: CASSYSRMTGEQYF
v_call: TRBV2; j_call: TRBJ2-3; clone_size: .; d_call: TRBD1; cdr3_nt: TGTGCCAGCAATTTCCTCGCACAGGGGTCACACAACACAGATACGCAGTATTTT; cdr3_aa: CASNFLAQGSHNTDTQYF
v_call: TRBV6-5; j_call: TRBJ2-3; clone_size: .; d_call: TRBD2; cdr3_nt: TGTGCCAGCAGTACACTAGCGGCCACAGATACGCAGTATTTT; cdr3_aa: CASSTLAATDTQYF
v_call: TRBV5-1; j_call: TRBJ2-7; clone_size: few; d_call: .; cdr3_nt: TGCGCCAGCAGCTTGGTGGGAGACACCCTGAACTACGAGCAGTACTTC; cdr3_aa: CASSLVGDTLNYEQYF